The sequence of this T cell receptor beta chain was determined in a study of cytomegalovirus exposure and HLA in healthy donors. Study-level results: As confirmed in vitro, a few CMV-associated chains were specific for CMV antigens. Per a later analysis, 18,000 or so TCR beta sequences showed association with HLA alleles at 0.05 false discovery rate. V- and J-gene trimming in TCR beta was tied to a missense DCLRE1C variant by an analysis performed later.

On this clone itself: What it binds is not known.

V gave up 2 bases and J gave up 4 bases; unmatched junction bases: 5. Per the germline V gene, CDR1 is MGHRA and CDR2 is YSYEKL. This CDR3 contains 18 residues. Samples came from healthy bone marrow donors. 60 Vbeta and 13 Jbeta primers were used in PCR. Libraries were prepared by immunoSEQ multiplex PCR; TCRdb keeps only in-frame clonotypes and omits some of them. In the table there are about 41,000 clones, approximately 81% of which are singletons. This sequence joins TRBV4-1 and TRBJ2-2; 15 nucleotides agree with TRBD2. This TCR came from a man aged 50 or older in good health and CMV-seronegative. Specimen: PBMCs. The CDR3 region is CASSQRTSGGVGTGELFF. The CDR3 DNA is TGCGCCAGCAGCCAACGGACTAGCGGGGGGGTAGGCACCGGGGAGCTGTTTTTT.